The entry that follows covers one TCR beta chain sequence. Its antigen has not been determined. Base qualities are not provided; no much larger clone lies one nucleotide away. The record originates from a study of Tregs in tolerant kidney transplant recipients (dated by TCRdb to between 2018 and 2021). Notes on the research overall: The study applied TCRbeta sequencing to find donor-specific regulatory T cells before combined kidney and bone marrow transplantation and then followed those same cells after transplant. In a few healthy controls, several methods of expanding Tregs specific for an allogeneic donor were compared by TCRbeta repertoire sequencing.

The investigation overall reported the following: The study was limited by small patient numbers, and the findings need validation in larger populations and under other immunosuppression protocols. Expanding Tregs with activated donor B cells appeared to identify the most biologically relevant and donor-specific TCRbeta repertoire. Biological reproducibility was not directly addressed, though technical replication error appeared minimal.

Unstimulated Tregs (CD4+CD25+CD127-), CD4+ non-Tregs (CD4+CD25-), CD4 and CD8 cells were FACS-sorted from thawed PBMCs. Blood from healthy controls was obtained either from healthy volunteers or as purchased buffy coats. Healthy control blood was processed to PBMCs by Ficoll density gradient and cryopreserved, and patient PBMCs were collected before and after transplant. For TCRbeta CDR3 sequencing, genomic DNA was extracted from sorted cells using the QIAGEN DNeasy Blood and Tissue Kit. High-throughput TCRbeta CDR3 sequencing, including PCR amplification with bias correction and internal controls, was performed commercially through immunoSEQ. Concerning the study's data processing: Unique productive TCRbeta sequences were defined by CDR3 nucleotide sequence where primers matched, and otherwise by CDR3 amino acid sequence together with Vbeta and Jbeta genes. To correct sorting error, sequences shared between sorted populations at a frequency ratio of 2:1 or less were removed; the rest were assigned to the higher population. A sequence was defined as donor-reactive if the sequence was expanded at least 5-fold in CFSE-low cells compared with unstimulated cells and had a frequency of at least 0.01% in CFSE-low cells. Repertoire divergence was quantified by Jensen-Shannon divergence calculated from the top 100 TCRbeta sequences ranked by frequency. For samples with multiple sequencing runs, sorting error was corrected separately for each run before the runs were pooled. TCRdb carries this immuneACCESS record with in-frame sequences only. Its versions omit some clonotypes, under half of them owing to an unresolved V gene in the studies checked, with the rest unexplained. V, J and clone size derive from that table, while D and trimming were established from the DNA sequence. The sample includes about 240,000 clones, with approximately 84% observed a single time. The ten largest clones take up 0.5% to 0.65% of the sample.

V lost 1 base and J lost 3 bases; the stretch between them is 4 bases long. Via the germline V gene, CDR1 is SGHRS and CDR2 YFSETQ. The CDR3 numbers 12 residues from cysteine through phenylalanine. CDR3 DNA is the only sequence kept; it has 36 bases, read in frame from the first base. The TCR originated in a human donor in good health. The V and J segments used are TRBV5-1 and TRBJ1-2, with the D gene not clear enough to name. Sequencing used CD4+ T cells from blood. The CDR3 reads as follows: CASSLTDYGYTF. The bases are TGCGCCAGCAGCTTGACGGACTATGGCTACACCTTC. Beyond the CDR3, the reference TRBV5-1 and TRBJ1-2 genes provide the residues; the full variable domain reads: KAGVTQTPRYLIKTRGQQVTLSCSPISGHRSVSWYQQTPGQGLQFLFEYFSETQRNKGNFPGRFSGRQFSNSRSEMNVSTLELGDSALYLCASSLTDYGYTFGSGTRLTVV.